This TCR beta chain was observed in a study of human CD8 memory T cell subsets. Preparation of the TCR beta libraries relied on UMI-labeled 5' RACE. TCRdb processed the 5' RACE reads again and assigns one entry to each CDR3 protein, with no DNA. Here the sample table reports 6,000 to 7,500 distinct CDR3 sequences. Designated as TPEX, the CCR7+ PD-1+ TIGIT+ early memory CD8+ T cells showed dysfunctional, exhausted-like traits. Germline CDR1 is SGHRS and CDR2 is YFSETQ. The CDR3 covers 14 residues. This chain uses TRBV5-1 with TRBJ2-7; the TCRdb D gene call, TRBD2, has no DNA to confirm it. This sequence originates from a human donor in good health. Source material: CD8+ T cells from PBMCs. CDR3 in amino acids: CASSPRDERYEQYF. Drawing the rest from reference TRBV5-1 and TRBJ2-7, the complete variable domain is KAGVTQTPRYLIKTRGQQVTLSCSPISGHRSVSWYQQTPGQGLQFLFEYFSETQRNKGNFPGRFSGRQFSNSRSEMNVSTLELGDSALYLCASSPRDERYEQYFGPGTRLTVT.